The T cell receptor (beta chain) under discussion was sequenced for a study of T cells after yellow fever vaccination. The CDR3 contains 13 residues. With 5 bases removed from V and 8 bases from J, the gap between germline ends came to 18 bases. The germline gives CDR1 DFQATT, CDR2 SNEGSKA (reference sequence). TCRdb reprocessed the 5' RACE reads via MiXCR and lists one record per CDR3 protein. The profile shows roughly 150,000 distinct CDR3 sequences, approximately 6.6% of them singletons. The chain joins TRBV20-1 to TRBJ1-1; no firm D call. The specimen was CD4+ T cells sorted from PBMCs, collected 10 days after the yellow fever booster vaccination. The sequence was collected from a young man who received the YFV17D yellow fever vaccine. The CDR3 here is CSAPGRTVVEAFF. The CDR3 bases are TGCAGTGCTCCCGGGCGGACGGTGGTGGAAGCTTTCTTT.